This T cell receptor beta chain is from a study of graft-versus-host responses after intestinal transplantation. With V trimmed by 8 bases and J by 8 bases, 5 bases remained unmatched. The CDR3 loop spans 11 amino acids. Germline lookup yields CDR1 GTSNPN and CDR2 SVGIG (reference sequence). Data came from immunoSEQ multiplex PCR; TCRdb stores just in-frame clones and leaves some out. Among about 100,000 clones listed, more than 75% were seen once. Study-wide points: Among circulating GvH clones, peak levels were associated with early post-transplant declines in HvG clones.

Regarding this clone: The target antigen is unknown.

The receptor comes from a human donor who was the organ donor for an intestinal transplant. The sample here was unstimulated CD4+ T cells sorted from spleen or lymph node cells, taken before transplant. The chain has TRBV30 and TRBJ1-1, with 10 bases matching TRBD1. The CDR3 DNA reads TGTGCCGCGGGACAGGGGCCCGAAGCTTTCTTT. It specifies CAAGQGPEAFF.